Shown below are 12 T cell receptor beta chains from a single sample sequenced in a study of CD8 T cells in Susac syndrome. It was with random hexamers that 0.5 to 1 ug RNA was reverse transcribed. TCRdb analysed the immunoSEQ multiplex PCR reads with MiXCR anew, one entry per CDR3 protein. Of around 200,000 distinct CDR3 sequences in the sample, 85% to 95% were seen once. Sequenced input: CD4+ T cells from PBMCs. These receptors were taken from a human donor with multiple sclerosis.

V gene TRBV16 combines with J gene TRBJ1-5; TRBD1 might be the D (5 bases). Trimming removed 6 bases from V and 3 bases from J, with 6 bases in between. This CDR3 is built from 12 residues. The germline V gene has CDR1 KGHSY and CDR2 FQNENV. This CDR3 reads CASRGVNQPQHF. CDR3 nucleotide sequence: TGTGCCAGCAGGGGGGTCAATCAGCCCCAGCATTTT.

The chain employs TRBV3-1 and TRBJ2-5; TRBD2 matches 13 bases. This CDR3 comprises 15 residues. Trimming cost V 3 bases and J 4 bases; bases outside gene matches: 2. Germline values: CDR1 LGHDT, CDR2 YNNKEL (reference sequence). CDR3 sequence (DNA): TGTGCCAGCAGCCAGTGGACTAGCGGGGGAGAGACCCAGTACTTC. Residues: CASSQWTSGGETQYF.

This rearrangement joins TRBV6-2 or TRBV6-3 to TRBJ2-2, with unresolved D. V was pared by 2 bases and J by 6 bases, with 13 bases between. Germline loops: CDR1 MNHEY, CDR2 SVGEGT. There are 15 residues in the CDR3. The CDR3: CASSYVGFTAGELFF. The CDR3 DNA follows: TGTGCCAGCAGTTACGTGGGCTTTACTGCCGGGGAGCTGTTTTTT.

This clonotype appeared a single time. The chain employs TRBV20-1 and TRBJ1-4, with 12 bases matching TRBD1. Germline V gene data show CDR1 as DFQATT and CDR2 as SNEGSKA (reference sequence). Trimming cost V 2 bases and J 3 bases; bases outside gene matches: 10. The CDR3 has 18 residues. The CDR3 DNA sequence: TGCAGTGCTAGACCCCAGTGGGACAGGGGGCTGTCTAATGAAAAACTGTTTTTT. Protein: CSARPQWDRGLSNEKLFF.

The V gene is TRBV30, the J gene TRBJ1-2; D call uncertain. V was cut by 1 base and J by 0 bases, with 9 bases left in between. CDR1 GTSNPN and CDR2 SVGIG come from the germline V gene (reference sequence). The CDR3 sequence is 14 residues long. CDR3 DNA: TGTGCCTGGAGTGCTGGAGGGCCTAACTATGGCTACACCTTC. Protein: CAWSAGGPNYGYTF.

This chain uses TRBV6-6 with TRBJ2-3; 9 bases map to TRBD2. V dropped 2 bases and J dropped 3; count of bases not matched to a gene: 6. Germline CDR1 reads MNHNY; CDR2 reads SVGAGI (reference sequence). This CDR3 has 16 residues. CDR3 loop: CASSYGRGLATDTQYF. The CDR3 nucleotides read TGTGCCAGCAGTTACGGGAGGGGACTAGCTACAGATACGCAGTATTTT.

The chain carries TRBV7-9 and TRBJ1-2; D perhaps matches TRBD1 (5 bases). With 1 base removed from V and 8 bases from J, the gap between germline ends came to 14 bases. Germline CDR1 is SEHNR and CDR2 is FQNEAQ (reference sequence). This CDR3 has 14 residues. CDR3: CASSLDWGTGGYTF. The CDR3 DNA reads TGTGCCAGCAGCTTAGATTGGGGGACGGGCGGCTACACCTTC.

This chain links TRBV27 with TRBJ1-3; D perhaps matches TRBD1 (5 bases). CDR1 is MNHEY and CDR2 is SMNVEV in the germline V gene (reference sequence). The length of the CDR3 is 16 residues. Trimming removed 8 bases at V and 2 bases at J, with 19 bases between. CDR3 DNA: TGTGCCAGCTGCAAAGGTCTCGGGGGAACTGGAAACACCATATATTTT. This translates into CASCKGLGGTGNTIYF.

The CDR3 sequence is CSARLFAKNIQYF. As DNA, the CDR3 is TGCAGTGCTAGGTTGTTTGCCAAAAACATTCAGTACTTC. The genes are TRBV20-1 and TRBJ2-4, with no clear D. Trimming shortened V by 3 bases and J by 1 base, and 7 bases separated the two germline ends. CDR3 length: 13 amino acids. Germline CDR1 and CDR2: DFQATT and SNEGSKA (reference sequence).

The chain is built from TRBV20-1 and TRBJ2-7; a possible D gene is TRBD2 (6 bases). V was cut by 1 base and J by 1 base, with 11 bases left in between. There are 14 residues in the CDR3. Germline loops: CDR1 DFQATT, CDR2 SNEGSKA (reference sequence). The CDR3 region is CSARGGDGSYEQYV. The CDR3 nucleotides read TGCAGTGCTAGAGGGGGGGACGGTTCCTACGAGCAGTACGTC.

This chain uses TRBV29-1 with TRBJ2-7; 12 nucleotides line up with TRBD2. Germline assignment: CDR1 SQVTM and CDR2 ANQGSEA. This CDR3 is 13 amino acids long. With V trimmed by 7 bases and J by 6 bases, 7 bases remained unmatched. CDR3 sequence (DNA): TGCAGCGCTCGGACTAGCGGGGAGGGCGAGCAGTACTTC. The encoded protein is CSARTSGEGEQYF.

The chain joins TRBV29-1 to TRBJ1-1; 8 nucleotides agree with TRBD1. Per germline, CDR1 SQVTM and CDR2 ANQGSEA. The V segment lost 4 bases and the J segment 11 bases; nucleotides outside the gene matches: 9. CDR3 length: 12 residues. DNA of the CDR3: TGCAGCGTTGCAGGACAGGGTCTTGGGGCTTTCTTT. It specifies CSVAGQGLGAFF.